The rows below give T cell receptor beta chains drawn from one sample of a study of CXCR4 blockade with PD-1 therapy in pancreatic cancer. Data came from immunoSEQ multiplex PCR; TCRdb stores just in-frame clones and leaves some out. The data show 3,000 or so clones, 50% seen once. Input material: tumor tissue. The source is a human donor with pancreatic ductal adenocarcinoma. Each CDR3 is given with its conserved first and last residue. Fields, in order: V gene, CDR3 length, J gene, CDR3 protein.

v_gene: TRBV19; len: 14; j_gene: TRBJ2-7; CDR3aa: CASSSRDRGPEQYF
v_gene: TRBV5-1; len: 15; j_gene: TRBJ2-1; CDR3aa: CASSLAGTSFDEQFF
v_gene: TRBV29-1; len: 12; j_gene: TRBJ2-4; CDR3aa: CSVRQGLNIQYF
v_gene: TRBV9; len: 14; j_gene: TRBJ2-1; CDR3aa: CASSSGTTPNEQFF
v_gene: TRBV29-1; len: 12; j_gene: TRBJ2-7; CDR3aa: CSVFSGAYEQYF
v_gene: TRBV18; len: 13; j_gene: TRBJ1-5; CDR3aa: CASSPDRNQPQHF
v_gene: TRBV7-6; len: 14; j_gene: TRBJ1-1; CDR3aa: CASSWDRSNTEAFF
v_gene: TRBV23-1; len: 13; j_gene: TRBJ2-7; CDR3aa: CASSLGPNYEQYF
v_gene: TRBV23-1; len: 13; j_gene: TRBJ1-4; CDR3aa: CASSLDNNEKLFF
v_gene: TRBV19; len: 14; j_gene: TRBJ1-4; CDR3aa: CASKRDSTNEKLFF
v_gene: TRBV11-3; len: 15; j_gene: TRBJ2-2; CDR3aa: CASSLGLAGVGELFF
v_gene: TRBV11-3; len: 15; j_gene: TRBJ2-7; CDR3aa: CASSLGVQNSYEQYF
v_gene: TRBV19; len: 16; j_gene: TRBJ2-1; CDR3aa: CASSRGWGPSYNEQFF
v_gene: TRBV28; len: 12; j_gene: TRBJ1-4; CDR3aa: CASRRTGEKLFF
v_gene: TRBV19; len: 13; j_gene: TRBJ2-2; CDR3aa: CASTLGRGGELFF
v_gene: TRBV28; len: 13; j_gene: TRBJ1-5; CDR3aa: CASTTLGNQPQHF
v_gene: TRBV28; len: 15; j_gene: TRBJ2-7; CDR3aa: CASRPTGGLYYEQYF
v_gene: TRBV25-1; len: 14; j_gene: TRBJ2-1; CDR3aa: CASSEISPGSEQFF
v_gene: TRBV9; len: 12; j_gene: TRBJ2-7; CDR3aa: CASRSLDHEQYF